This TCR beta chain was captured by sequencing in a study of CD8 T cells in Susac syndrome. TCR beta from blood CD8+ and CD4+ T cells was sequenced. Negative magnetic isolation gave CD8+ and CD4+ cells; FACS enriched CD8+ TEMRA. Random hexamers served to reverse transcribe roughly 0.45 to 1 ug RNA. Amplification of TCR beta CDR3 across 54 Vbeta and 13 Jbeta was performed with immunoSEQ multiplex PCR. TCRdb fed the immunoSEQ multiplex PCR reads into MiXCR, producing one record per CDR3 protein. The sample includes approximately 150,000 distinct CDR3 sequences, approximately 94% of them seen just once. The CDR3 runs to 13 residues. The V and J ends lost 6 bases and 7 bases respectively, with 13 bases between them.

The rearrangement joins TRBV12-3 or TRBV12-4 to TRBJ2-1; D is unresolved. The sample taken for sequencing was CD4+ T cells from PBMCs. The TCR was taken from a human donor in good health. The CDR3 DNA sequence: TGTGCCAGCAGCAAAGACTCAGAGAATGAGCAGTTCTTC. Translation: CASSKDSENEQFF.